The 8 T cell receptor beta chains reported below all come from one sample, sequenced in a study of shared clonotypes between healthy human individuals. Terminally differentiated effector memory CD45RA+ cells were excluded by CCR7 positive selection of CD45RO-negative cells. TCRdb keeps only in-frame clones here, not all; method: immunoSEQ multiplex PCR. In the table there are 2 million or so clones, just under 95% of which are singletons. Sequences were obtained from naive CD8+ T cells sorted from blood. These receptors originate from a man younger than 30 in good health.

The chain employs TRBV7-9 and TRBJ2-3; unclear D gene. V was trimmed by 4 bases and J by 5 bases, leaving 19 bases between them. CDR3 length: 16 residues. Germline V gives CDR1 SEHNR, CDR2 FQNEAQ (reference sequence). DNA of the CDR3: TGTGCCAGCAGCTCCCTATTTGTCGGGCTTCAAGATACGCAGTATTTT. Its protein is CASSSLFVGLQDTQYF.

This chain uses TRBV19 with TRBJ1-5; possibly TRBD1 for D (5 bases). V was cut by 6 bases and J by 3 bases, with 9 bases left in between. The CDR3 runs 13 residues. Germline assignment: CDR1 LNHDA and CDR2 SQIVND (reference sequence). The CDR3 protein is CASSRDYNQPQHF. The CDR3 nucleotides read TGTGCCAGTAGCCGGGACTACAATCAGCCCCAGCATTTT. The whole variable domain, remainder taken from reference TRBV19 and TRBJ1-5, is DGGITQSPKYLFRKEGQNVTLSCEQNLNHDAMYWYRQDPGQGLRLIYYSQIVNDFQKGDIAEGYSVSREKKESFPLTVTSAQKNPTAFYLCASSRDYNQPQHFGDGTRLSIL.

A word on this clone: The same CDR3 can be traced to other DNA sequences in this sample. The rearrangement joins TRBV11-2 to TRBJ2-3, with D possibly TRBD2 on 6 matching bases. CDR1 SGHAT and CDR2 FQNNGV come from the germline V gene. The CDR3 has 13 amino acids. V was trimmed by 9 bases and J by 0 bases, leaving 10 bases between them. The CDR3, as DNA: TGTGCCAGTAGCGGTTTAAGCACAGATACGCAGTATTTT. It translates to CASSGLSTDTQYF.

This clone was detected once. The rearrangement links TRBV15 to TRBJ1-2; TRBD1 agrees at 8 bases. The CDR3 is 13 amino acids. Germline CDR1 is LNHNV and CDR2 is YYDKDF (reference sequence). The trim removed 3 bases at V and 3 bases at J, leaving 0 bases unmatched. The CDR3, as DNA: TGTGCCACCAGCAGGGACAGGGACTATGGCTACACCTTC. Amino acids: CATSRDRDYGYTF.

The rearrangement uses TRBV4-1 and TRBJ1-6; D ambiguous. The CDR3 loop spans 15 amino acids. V lost 0 bases and J lost 2, with 5 bases in between. Per the germline V gene, CDR1 is MGHRA and CDR2 is YSYEKL. The CDR3: CASSQEWAYNSPLHF. CDR3 DNA sequence: TGCGCCAGCAGCCAAGAGTGGGCCTATAATTCACCCCTCCACTTT.

This clone was detected once. The chain has TRBV6-1 and TRBJ2-7; D call uncertain. Germline CDR1 is MNHNS and CDR2 is SASEGT. This CDR3 has 14 amino acids. V was cut by 6 bases and J by 1 base, with 13 bases left in between. The CDR3 here is CASSPAGISYEQYF. The CDR3 nucleotides read TGTGCCAGCAGCCCCGCCGGCATATCCTACGAGCAGTACTTC.

The chain links TRBV6-1 to TRBJ2-3; 8 bases align to TRBD2. Germline CDR1 reads MNHNS; CDR2 reads SASEGT. This CDR3 spans 17 amino acids. The trim removed 1 base at V and 3 bases at J, leaving 9 bases unmatched. CDR3 sequence (DNA): TGTGCCAGCAGTGAAGTGGGAGCGGGGGAGTTTACAGATACGCAGTATTTT. Translation gives CASSEVGAGEFTDTQYF.

V gene TRBV11-2 combines with J gene TRBJ1-5; D uncertain. Trimming removed 4 bases from V and 2 bases from J, with 9 bases in between. Germline-derived CDR1 and CDR2 are SGHAT and FQNNGV. This CDR3 comprises 14 residues. The CDR3 here is CASSSGSGNQPQHF. The CDR3 bases are TGTGCCAGCAGCTCCGGGTCGGGCAATCAGCCCCAGCATTTT.